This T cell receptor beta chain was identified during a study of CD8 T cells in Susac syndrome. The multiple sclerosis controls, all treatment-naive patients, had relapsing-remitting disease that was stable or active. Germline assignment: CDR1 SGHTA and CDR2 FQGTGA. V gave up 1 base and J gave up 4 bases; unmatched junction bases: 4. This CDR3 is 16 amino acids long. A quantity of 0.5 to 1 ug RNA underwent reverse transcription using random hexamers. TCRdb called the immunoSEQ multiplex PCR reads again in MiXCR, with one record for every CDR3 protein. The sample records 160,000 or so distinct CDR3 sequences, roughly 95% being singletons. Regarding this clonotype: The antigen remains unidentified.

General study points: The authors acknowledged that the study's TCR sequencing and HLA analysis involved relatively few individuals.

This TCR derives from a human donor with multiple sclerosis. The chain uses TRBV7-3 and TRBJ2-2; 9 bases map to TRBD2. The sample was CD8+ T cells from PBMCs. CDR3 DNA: TGTGCCAGCAGCTTAATGAGCGGGGGGACCACCGGGGAGCTGTTTTTT. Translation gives CASSLMSGGTTGELFF. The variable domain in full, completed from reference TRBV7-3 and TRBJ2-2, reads GAGVSQTPSNKVTEKGKYVELRCDPISGHTALYWYRQSLGQGPEFLIYFQGTGAADDSGLPNDRFFAVRPEGSVSTLKIQRTERGDSAVYLCASSLMSGGTTGELFFGEGSRLTVL.